The 30 T cell receptor beta chains below come from one sample, sequenced in a study of blood T cell repertoires in COVID-19. The protocol was immunoSEQ multiplex PCR, while the TCRdb copy is restricted to in-frame clones and leaves out a portion. The sample includes 120,000 to 150,000 clones, less than 85% seen only once; the top ten take roughly 1.7%. The sample was PBMCs or T cells enriched from blood (not recorded which). The receptors originated from a woman aged 18 to 35 who had been exposed to COVID-19.

CDR3 residues: CASSGGINEQFF. The CDR3 DNA sequence: TGTGCCAGCAGCGGGGGCATCAATGAGCAGTTCTTC. This sequence joins TRBV7-9 and TRBJ2-1; D is possibly TRBD1 (6 bases). Germline lookup yields CDR1 SEHNR and CDR2 FQNEAQ (reference sequence). The CDR3 has 12 residues. The germline V and J ends were trimmed by 5 bases and 6 bases, with 8 bases remaining between them.

The chain is built from TRBV27 and TRBJ2-7; TRBD2 might be the D (6 bases). The length of the CDR3 is 14 residues. V was trimmed by 4 bases and J by 7 bases, leaving 17 bases between them. Germline V CDR1 and CDR2: MNHEY, SMNVEV (reference sequence). For the CDR3, the DNA is TGTGCCAGCAGTTCGCAGCCGGGGGTGGGAGAGCAGTACTTC. Its protein is CASSSQPGVGEQYF.

V is TRBV25-1 and J is TRBJ2-2, with 8 bases aligning to TRBD1. The ends lost 4 bases at V and 6 bases at J; junction bases unmatched: 13. CDR1 is MGHDK and CDR2 is SYGVNS in the germline V gene. The CDR3 totals 17 residues. CDR3 nucleotide sequence: TGTGCCAGCAGTGCCTCGGGGAGACAGGGGTCCCCCGGGGAGCTGTTTTTT. Its protein is CASSASGRQGSPGELFF.

This clone was observed a handful of times. The rearrangement uses TRBV21-1 and TRBJ2-7; the listed D gene, TRBD1, was not tested against the DNA. TRBV21-1 corresponds to a pseudogene. CDR3 length equals 16 residues. The CDR3 region is CASKSDGRVAFNEQYF. In DNA, the CDR3 is TGTGCCAGCAAAAGCGACGGCAGGGTTGCTTTCAACGAGCAGTACTTC.

V gene TRBV2 combines with J gene TRBJ1-5, with D unclear. V lost 6 bases and J 5 bases, leaving 11 bases between the germline ends. Looked up from germline, CDR1 is SNHLY and CDR2 is FYNNEI. This CDR3 spans 13 amino acids. The CDR3 bases are TGTGCCAGCAGACAGAGAATGGATCAGCCCCAGCATTTT. Translating it yields CASRQRMDQPQHF.

V usage is TRBV15 and J usage is TRBJ2-1; tentatively, D is TRBD2 (5 bases). Trimming shortened V by 5 bases and J by 10 bases, and 15 bases separated the two germline ends. The CDR3 length is 13 residues. The germline gives CDR1 LNHNV, CDR2 YYDKDF (reference sequence). The CDR3 region is CATSGPSSYEQFF. The CDR3 bases are TGTGCCACCAGCGGGCCTAGCTCATACGAGCAGTTCTTC.

The J gene is TRBJ2-1, the V gene TRBV5-1; 11 positions agree with TRBD2. Germline CDR1 reads SGHRS; CDR2 reads YFSETQ. The CDR3 consists of 16 residues. V dropped 4 bases and J dropped 5; count of bases not matched to a gene: 8. CDR3 sequence reads: CASSPLLAGADNEQFF. The CDR3 DNA follows: TGCGCCAGCAGCCCCTTACTAGCGGGAGCTGACAATGAGCAGTTCTTC.

The chain combines TRBV3-1 (or the pseudogene TRBV3-2) with TRBJ1-2, with unresolved D. Trimming removed 4 bases from V and 4 bases from J, with 7 bases in between. The CDR3 is made up of 12 amino acids. The germline V gene has CDR1 LGHDT and CDR2 YNNKEL (reference sequence). For the CDR3, the DNA is TGTGCCAGCAGCCTCAACGGCTATGGCTACACCTTC. Protein: CASSLNGYGYTF.

The chain has TRBV4-2 and TRBJ2-7; tentatively, D is TRBD2 (5 bases). This CDR3 contains 15 residues. Trimming took 1 base from V and 0 from J, leaving 10 bases between them. Germline V gene data show CDR1 as LGHNA and CDR2 as YNFKEQ. CDR3 bases: TGTGCCAGCAGCCAAGGTCCCGGGGACTCCTACGAGCAGTACTTC. This translates into CASSQGPGDSYEQYF.

Only a few counts were recorded for this clone. The V and J genes are TRBV30 and TRBJ2-1; no firm D call. V dropped 5 bases and J dropped 4 bases, with 9 bases sitting between them. Germline V CDR1 and CDR2: GTSNPN, SVGIG (reference sequence). This CDR3 spans 12 amino acids. The chain's CDR3 is CAWGFVYNEQFF. CDR3 sequence (DNA): TGTGCCTGGGGTTTTGTATACAATGAGCAGTTCTTC.

The rearrangement links TRBV28 to TRBJ2-2, with a weak D call TRBD2 (5 bases). Germline values: CDR1 MDHEN, CDR2 SYDVKM. The CDR3 consists of 17 residues. With 8 bases removed from V and 9 bases from J, the gap between germline ends came to 28 bases. This CDR3 is CASRLRTQGPRSRELFF. CDR3 bases: TGTGCCAGCCGACTAAGAACACAAGGTCCGCGAAGCCGGGAGCTGTTTTTT.

This clone was counted once. This sequence joins TRBV7-3 and TRBJ2-1; 8 nucleotides agree with TRBD1. The germline CDR1 and CDR2 sequences are SGHTA and FQGTGA. V dropped 6 bases and J dropped 2; count of bases not matched to a gene: 6. This CDR3 comprises 15 residues. CDR3 in amino acids: CASSLDRGPYNEQFF. In DNA form, the CDR3 reads TGTGCCAGCAGTTTAGACAGGGGCCCCTACAATGAGCAGTTCTTC.

Only one count was recorded for this clone. The chain employs TRBV7-2 and TRBJ2-7, with 14 nucleotides matching TRBD2. In germline, CDR1 is SGHTA, CDR2 FQGNSA. CDR3 size: 19 residues. Losses at the gene ends were 5 bases for V and 3 bases for J; bases not matched to a gene: 15. CDR3 DNA: TGTGCCAGCAGCCAAGACCCTCCCGGACTAGCGGGAGGCCTCTACGAGCAGTACTTC. Residues: CASSQDPPGLAGGLYEQYF.

The rearrangement joins TRBV4-3 to TRBJ1-5; D is perhaps TRBD1 (6 bases). Germline CDR1 is LGHNA and CDR2 is YSLEER. The CDR3 contains 20 residues. The V gene lost 0 bases and the J gene lost 0 bases, with 21 bases spanning the gap. CDR3 protein: CASSQDPPQGTIYSNQPQHF. The CDR3 DNA reads TGCGCCAGCAGCCAAGATCCCCCACAGGGAACCATCTATAGCAATCAGCCCCAGCATTTT.

The chain joins TRBV7-9 to TRBJ2-2; 10 bases align to TRBD1. The CDR3 consists of 17 residues. The junction had 3 bases not matched to a gene; V was cut back by 1 base and J by 1 base. The germline V gene encodes CDR1 SEHNR and CDR2 FQNEAQ (reference sequence). The CDR3 DNA reads as TGTGCCAGCAGCTTAGTCCGGGACAGGGGGAACACCGGGGAGCTGTTTTTT. Amino acid sequence: CASSLVRDRGNTGELFF.

This clone was recorded many times. The chain employs TRBV7-6 and TRBJ1-1; D is uncertain. The ends were cut back, 3 bases at V and 3 bases at J, with 8 bases in the middle. The CDR3 runs to 13 residues. Germline CDR1 is SGHVS and CDR2 is FNYEAQ. The CDR3 sequence: CASSFGTDTEAFF. The CDR3 DNA reads TGTGCCAGCAGCTTTGGAACAGACACTGAAGCTTTCTTT.

The chain recombines TRBV7-9 with TRBJ1-2; the D gene is possibly TRBD1 (5 bases). The CDR3 contains 14 residues. Germline CDR1 and CDR2: SEHNR and FQNEAQ (reference sequence). V was trimmed by 4 bases and J by 6 bases, leaving 15 bases between them. CDR3 sequence: CASSSPERGHGYTF. In nucleotides, the CDR3 is TGTGCCAGCAGCTCCCCTGAAAGGGGCCATGGCTACACCTTC.

The chain has TRBV7-9 and TRBJ2-1; 11 bases line up with TRBD2. The CDR3 extends over 17 amino acids. Germline V gene data show CDR1 as SEHNR and CDR2 as FQNEAQ (reference sequence). V shed 5 bases, J shed 4 bases, and the junction held 10 bases outside the gene matches. This CDR3 is CASSGLSGRAQYNEQFF. CDR3 coding DNA: TGTGCCAGCAGCGGCCTTAGCGGGAGGGCCCAGTACAATGAGCAGTTCTTC.

CDR3 sequence (DNA): TGTGCCAGCACCTATGCGGGGGGCGGTCAGCCCCAGCATTTT. It translates to CASTYAGGGQPQHF. The chain employs TRBV28 and TRBJ1-5, with a tentative D call TRBD1 (6 bases). With 7 bases removed from V and 6 bases from J, the gap between germline ends came to 16 bases. The CDR3 has 14 amino acids. Germline V CDR1 and CDR2: MDHEN, SYDVKM. The full variable domain, in which reference TRBV28 and TRBJ1-5 provide the parts outside the CDR3, is DVKVTQSSRYLVKRTGEKVFLECVQDMDHENMFWYRQDPGLGLRLIYFSYDVKMKEKGDIPEGYSVSREKKERFSLILESASTNQTSMYLCASTYAGGGQPQHFGDGTRLSIL.

V gene TRBV3-1 (or the pseudogene TRBV3-2) combines with J gene TRBJ2-3; 13 positions match TRBD2. V lost 5 bases and J lost 4; bases outside the gene matches: 9. The CDR3 totals 17 residues. Germline CDR1 and CDR2: LGHDT and YNNKEL (reference sequence). The CDR3 DNA reads TGTGCCAGCAGCTCCCGGAAACTAGCGGGAGGGTCAGATACGCAGTATTTT. This sequence encodes CASSSRKLAGGSDTQYF.

The chain has TRBV28 and TRBJ2-1, with unresolved D. Looked up from germline, CDR1 is MDHEN and CDR2 is SYDVKM. This CDR3 spans 11 amino acids. Trimming cost V 2 bases and J 8 bases, with 4 bases left between them. The CDR3 region is CASSLIDEQFF. DNA for the CDR3: TGTGCCAGCAGTTTAATCGATGAGCAGTTCTTC.

The rearrangement uses TRBV2 and TRBJ2-7; 10 bases align to TRBD2. Per germline, CDR1 SNHLY and CDR2 FYNNEI. The length of the CDR3 is 16 residues. Trimming at V came to 2 bases and at J to 3 bases, leaving 7 bases not matched to a gene. CDR3 coding DNA: TGTGCCAGCAGTGAATTTCAGGTAGCGGGAGGCTACGAGCAGTACTTC. This encodes CASSEFQVAGGYEQYF.

The chain is built from TRBV4-1 and TRBJ2-7; 9 nucleotides line up with TRBD1. The trim removed 4 bases at V and 4 bases at J, leaving 11 bases unmatched. CDR1 is MGHRA, CDR2 YSYEKL, per germline. This CDR3 has 16 amino acids. Here the CDR3 DNA reads TGCGCCAGCAGCCCCCGATCGACAGGGGGGACTTACGAGCAGTACTTC. Encoded protein: CASSPRSTGGTYEQYF.

The chain employs TRBV6-2 or TRBV6-3 and TRBJ2-4; the D gene is possibly TRBD1 (6 bases). With 5 bases removed from V and 0 bases from J, the gap between germline ends came to 17 bases. Germline V lookup: CDR1 MNHEY, CDR2 SVGEGT. The CDR3 has 17 residues. The DNA for the CDR3 is TGTGCCAGCAGTCGGACAGCCCTCAGCCCAGCCAAAAACATTCAGTACTTC. Its protein is CASSRTALSPAKNIQYF.

The V call is TRBV7-2, the J call TRBJ2-1; the match to TRBD2 covers 13 bases. Germline V CDR1 and CDR2: SGHTA, FQGNSA. This CDR3 is 18 amino acids long. V gave up 4 bases and J gave up 8 bases; unmatched junction bases: 14. In nucleotides, the CDR3 is TGTGCCAGCAGCTCACGGACTAGCGGGGGCATTCGAGTGGATGAGCAGTTCTTC. It is translated as CASSSRTSGGIRVDEQFF.

V gene TRBV18 combines with J gene TRBJ1-3, with D hard to call. The V gene lost 2 bases and the J gene lost 3 bases, with 11 bases spanning the gap. CDR1 is KGHSH, CDR2 LQKENI, per germline. The length of the CDR3 is 15 residues. CDR3: CASSPRGSGGNTIYF. CDR3 sequence (DNA): TGTGCCAGCTCACCAAGAGGGTCAGGTGGAAACACCATATATTTT.

This rearrangement joins TRBV7-2 to TRBJ2-1, with 12 bases that match TRBD1. Germline V gene sequence: CDR1 SGHTA, CDR2 FQGNSA. The CDR3 loop spans 16 amino acids. Trimming cost V 0 bases and J 8 bases; bases outside gene matches: 5. CDR3 in DNA: TGTGCCAGCAGCTTAGCATGGGACAGGGGGCTCTATGAGCAGTTCTTC. Translated: CASSLAWDRGLYEQFF.

This sequence joins TRBV6-2 or TRBV6-3 and TRBJ2-5, with D perhaps TRBD2 (5 bases). CDR1 and CDR2 from the germline V gene are MNHEY and SVGEGT. V was cut by 0 bases and J by 6 bases, with 14 bases left in between. The CDR3 runs 15 residues. The CDR3, as DNA: TGTGCCAGCAGTTACTCGAGAGGGCCGGGGAAGACCCAGTACTTC. Amino acids: CASSYSRGPGKTQYF.

V gene TRBV7-9 combines with J gene TRBJ1-4; 8 bases are shared with TRBD1. The CDR3 runs 13 residues. V gave up 10 bases and J gave up 5 bases; unmatched junction bases: 6. The germline gives CDR1 SEHNR, CDR2 FQNEAQ (reference sequence). The CDR3 here is CATQGAANEKLFF. The CDR3 DNA is TGTGCCACCCAGGGGGCGGCGAATGAAAAACTGTTTTTT.

The chain carries TRBV18 and TRBJ1-2, with 9 nucleotides matching TRBD1. The germline V gene encodes CDR1 KGHSH and CDR2 LQKENI. The V gene end was trimmed by 3 bases and the J gene end by 5 bases; junction bases not matched to a gene: 4. The CDR3 covers 14 residues. The CDR3 DNA sequence: TGTGCCAGCTCACCGGCGGGACAGGGTTATGGCTACACCTTC. This encodes CASSPAGQGYGYTF.